The TCR beta chain described here comes from a study of blood T cells in healthy people across ages (dated by TCRdb to the mid-2010s). With respect to the entire study: In model experiments, template switching captured about one uniquely barcoded TCR beta cDNA molecule for every two T cells. Using deep sequencing normalized with unique cDNA molecular identifiers, the study measured how TCR beta repertoire diversity changes with age. Donors were grouped into four age groups: young (average roughly 16 years), middle-aged (around 39), aged (around 56) and long-lived (about 90). To avoid experimental bias, donors of different ages were spread randomly across the sequencing lanes. Two additional independent replicas of 1 million unique cDNA reads from the same blood draw were analyzed for two donors (one aged 18 to 29 and one aged 80 or older).

The roughly 38 donors, aged about 6 to 95 years, were systemically healthy Caucasian individuals from Russia. Each donor gave roughly 9 milliliters of peripheral blood, drawn into EDTA-treated Vacutainer tubes. PBMCs were isolated by Ficoll-Paque density-gradient centrifugation, with at least 6 million obtained per sample. Trizol reagent was used to extract total RNA from the PBMCs, yielding at least 6 micrograms per sample. Naive CD45RAhigh/CD27high T cell percentages were measured by flow cytometry on a PBMC aliquot from every donor. V lost 4 bases and J lost 10 bases, and the count of bases not matched to a germline gene is 16. The cysteine opens and the phenylalanine closes a CDR3 of 17 amino acids. The only DNA kept is the CDR3, 51 bases in frame from the first base. According to the germline V gene, CDR1 reads SGDLS and CDR2 reads YYNGEE. Overall results and qualifications from the work: Estimates of total diversity based on one million sequenced T cells were regarded as lower bounds and as underestimates. Since profiling was done on bulk unsorted PBMCs, naive and antigen-experienced compartments could not be conclusively compared. Observed TCR beta diversity per million T cells fell roughly linearly with age, and a significant reduction was already apparent by age roughly 40. Observed TCR beta diversity correlated strongly with the percentage of naive T cells measured by flow cytometry. The CMV infection status of donors was not known, potentially confounding age-related changes in expanded clonotypes. Compared with the aged group, the long-lived group had more naive CD4+ T cells, fewer expanded clones and increased TCR diversity, suggesting age selection.

Libraries came from 5' RACE. A second PCR of 7 to 11 cycles was run with a J-beta primer mix and a sample-barcoded 5' primer. A unique molecular identifier was introduced onto each TCR beta cDNA molecule by a template-switch 5' adaptor carrying 12 random nucleotides. At least 2.5 million CDR3-containing paired-end reads were obtained from each sample. The Mint cDNA synthesis kit, primed by a TRBC-specific oligonucleotide, was used to synthesize first-strand cDNA from all RNA. After uracil-DNA glycosylase treatment, a first 18-cycle PCR used universal primers M1SS and BC2_uni_R on all cDNA. Per the source publication's procedure: Each sample was normalized by randomly selecting 1 million high-quality reads, each carrying a distinct molecular identifier. Instead of being binned into consensus sequences, reads that shared molecular identifiers were thrown out. MiTCR, set to a Q25 quality threshold and the strictest error-elimination algorithm, was used for CDR3 identification, clonotype clustering and error correction. A nonparametric unseen species model with Euler transformation was used to estimate lower-bound total TCR beta diversity. The raw public reads went through TCRdb reprocessing: fastp at Q25, MiXCR clone calling, in-frame beta chains kept. Rows merge per CDR3 protein into single entries with the most common DNA and genes. These V and J calls are TCRdb output, not the study's own analysis. The table for this sample lists around 1,800,000 distinct CDR3 sequences; 30% to 40% of them were counted only once. The ten top clones hold 20% to 25% of the sample.

Regarding this clonotype: Its antigen has not been determined. No base-level quality is on record; no much larger clone is a single base apart.

The sample consisted of blood. The sequence derives from a human donor in good health. The V and J genes are TRBV9 and TRBJ2-1, and TRBD1 aligns with 11 junction nucleotides. The DNA is as follows: TGTGCCAGCAGCACGAGACCGGGACAGGGGGTGTTAATAGAGCAGTTCTTC. The resulting protein is CASSTRPGQGVLIEQFF.